These 3 T cell receptor beta chains share one sample of origin, sequenced in a study of early T cells in non-severe SARS-CoV-2 infection. TCRdb passed the 5' RACE reads through MiXCR, listing each CDR3 protein once. Among tens of thousands of distinct CDR3 sequences listed, 11% to 15% were seen once. The sequencing input was whole blood. These receptors originate from an adult who was a healthcare worker with PCR-confirmed SARS-CoV-2 infection or an uninfected control (not recorded which).

The V call is TRBV7-3, the J call TRBJ2-1; no firm D call. Germline V gives CDR1 SGHTA, CDR2 FQGTGA. Trimming took off 3 bases at V and 0 bases at J, with 9 bases between the two ends. This CDR3 contains 15 residues. The CDR3 DNA reads TGTGCCAGCAGCTTCCTTTCCAGCTCCTACAATGAGCAGTTCTTC. It specifies CASSFLSSSYNEQFF.

This clonotype has just a few counts. V is TRBV7-8 and J is TRBJ2-7; D is uncertain. V was trimmed by 4 bases and J by 7 bases, leaving 17 bases between them. Germline values: CDR1 SGHVS, CDR2 FQNEAQ. This CDR3 has 14 residues. The CDR3 region is CASSSTARSWEQYF. The CDR3 DNA reads as TGTGCCAGCAGCTCGACGGCGCGGTCGTGGGAGCAGTACTTC.

The sample holds many counts of this clonotype. V gene TRBV20-1 combines with J gene TRBJ1-6; D is ambiguous. CDR1 is DFQATT, CDR2 SNEGSKA, per germline (reference sequence). The CDR3 contains 11 residues. Trimming stripped 6 bases from V and 13 bases from J, with 13 bases between. For the CDR3, the DNA is TGCAGTGCAAGGGTCCTCGTGCCCCTCCACTTT. It is translated as CSARVLVPLHF.